The entry below gives a single T cell receptor beta chain sequence along with its context. This entry belongs to a study of post-analysis software for immune sequencing data. TCR beta libraries were prepared from cDNA with unique molecular identifiers. TCRdb redid the calling of the PCR reads with MiXCR, one entry per CDR3 protein. This sample carries hundreds of thousands of distinct CDR3 sequences, 40% to 50% of them seen once, and the ten largest clones take about 1.5%. This receptor was identified in a girl aged 5-17 years with multiple sclerosis. Material: blood.

CDR3 region: CAWTQLPGQSVFF. The DNA for the CDR3 is TGTGCCTGGACCCAACTCCCGGGACAGTCGGTGTTCTTC. The rearrangement links TRBV30 to TRBJ2-1, with 7 bases aligning to TRBD1. Germline V gives CDR1 GTSNPN, CDR2 SVGIG (reference sequence). V was clipped by 4 bases and J by 15 bases; unmatched bases: 15. The CDR3 runs 13 residues.